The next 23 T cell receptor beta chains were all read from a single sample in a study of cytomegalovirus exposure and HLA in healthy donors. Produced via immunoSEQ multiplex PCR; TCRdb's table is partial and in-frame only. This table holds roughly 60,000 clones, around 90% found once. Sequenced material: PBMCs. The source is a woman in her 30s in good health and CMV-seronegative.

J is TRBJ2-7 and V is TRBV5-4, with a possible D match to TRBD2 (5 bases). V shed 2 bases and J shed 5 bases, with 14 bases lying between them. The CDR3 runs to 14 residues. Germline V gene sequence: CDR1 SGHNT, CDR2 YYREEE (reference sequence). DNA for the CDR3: TGTGCCAGCAGCTTTCGAGGAGGTAAGGACGAGCAGTACTTC. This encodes CASSFRGGKDEQYF.

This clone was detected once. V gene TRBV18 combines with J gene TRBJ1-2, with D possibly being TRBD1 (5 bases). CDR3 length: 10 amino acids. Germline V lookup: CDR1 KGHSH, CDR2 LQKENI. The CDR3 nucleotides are TGTGGTAGGGGCGGTAATGGCTACACCTTC. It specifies CGRGGNGYTF.

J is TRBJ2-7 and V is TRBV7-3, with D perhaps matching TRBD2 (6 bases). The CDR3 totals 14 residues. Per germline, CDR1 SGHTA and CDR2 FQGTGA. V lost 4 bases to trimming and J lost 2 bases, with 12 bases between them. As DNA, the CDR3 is TGTGCCAGCAGCTCGAGTAGCGGTCCCTACGAGCAGTACTTC. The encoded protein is CASSSSSGPYEQYF. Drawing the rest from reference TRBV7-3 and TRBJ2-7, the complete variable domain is GAGVSQTPSNKVTEKGKYVELRCDPISGHTALYWYRQSLGQGPEFLIYFQGTGAADDSGLPNDRFFAVRPEGSVSTLKIQRTERGDSAVYLCASSSSSGPYEQYFGPGTRLTVT.

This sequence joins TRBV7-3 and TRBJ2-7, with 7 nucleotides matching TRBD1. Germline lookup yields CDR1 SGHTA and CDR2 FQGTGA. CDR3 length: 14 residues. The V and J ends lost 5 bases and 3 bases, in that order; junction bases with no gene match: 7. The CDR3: CASSPTGQFYEQYF. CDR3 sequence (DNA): TGTGCCAGCAGCCCCACGGGACAGTTCTACGAGCAGTACTTC.

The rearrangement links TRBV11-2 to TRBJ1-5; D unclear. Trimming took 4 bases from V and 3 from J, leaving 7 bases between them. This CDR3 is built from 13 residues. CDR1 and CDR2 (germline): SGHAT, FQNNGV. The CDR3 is CASSSTDNQPQHF. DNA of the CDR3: TGTGCCAGCAGCTCCACAGACAATCAGCCCCAGCATTTT.

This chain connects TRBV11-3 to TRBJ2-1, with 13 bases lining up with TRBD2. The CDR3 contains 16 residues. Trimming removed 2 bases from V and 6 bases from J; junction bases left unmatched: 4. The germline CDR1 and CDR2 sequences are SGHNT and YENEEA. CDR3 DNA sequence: TGTGCCAGCAGCTTACCCGGACTAGCGGGAGCCAATGAGCAGTTCTTC. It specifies CASSLPGLAGANEQFF.

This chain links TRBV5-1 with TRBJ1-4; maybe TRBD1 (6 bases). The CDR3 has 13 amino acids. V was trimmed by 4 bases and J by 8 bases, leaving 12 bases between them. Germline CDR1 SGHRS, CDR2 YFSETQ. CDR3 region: CASSQHTGEKLFF. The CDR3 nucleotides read TGCGCCAGCAGCCAGCACACAGGGGAAAAACTGTTTTTT.

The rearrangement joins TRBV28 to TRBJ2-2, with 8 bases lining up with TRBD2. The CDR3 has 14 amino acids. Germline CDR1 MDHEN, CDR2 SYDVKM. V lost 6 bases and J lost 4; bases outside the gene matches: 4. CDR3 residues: CASSEAGVTGELFF. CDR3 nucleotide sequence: TGTGCCAGCAGCGAAGCGGGAGTCACCGGGGAGCTGTTTTTT. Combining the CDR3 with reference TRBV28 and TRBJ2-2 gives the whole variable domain DVKVTQSSRYLVKRTGEKVFLECVQDMDHENMFWYRQDPGLGLRLIYFSYDVKMKEKGDIPEGYSVSREKKERFSLILESASTNQTSMYLCASSEAGVTGELFFGEGSRLTVL.

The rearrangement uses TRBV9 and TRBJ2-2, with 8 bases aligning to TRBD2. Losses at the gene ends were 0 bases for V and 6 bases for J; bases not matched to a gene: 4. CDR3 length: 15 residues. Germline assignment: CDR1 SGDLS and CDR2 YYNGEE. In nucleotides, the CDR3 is TGTGCCAGCAGCGTAGAAGCGGGACTAGCCGGGGAGCTGTTTTTT. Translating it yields CASSVEAGLAGELFF.

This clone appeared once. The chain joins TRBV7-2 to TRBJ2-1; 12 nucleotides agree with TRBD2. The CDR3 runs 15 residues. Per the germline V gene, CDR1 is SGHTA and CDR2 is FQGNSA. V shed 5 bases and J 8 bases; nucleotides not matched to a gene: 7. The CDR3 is CASSAWTSGNYEQFF. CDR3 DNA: TGTGCCAGCAGCGCCTGGACTAGCGGGAACTATGAGCAGTTCTTC.

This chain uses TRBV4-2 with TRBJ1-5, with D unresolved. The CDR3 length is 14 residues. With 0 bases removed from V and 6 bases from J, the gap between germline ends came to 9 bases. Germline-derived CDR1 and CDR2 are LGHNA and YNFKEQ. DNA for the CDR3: TGTGCCAGCAGCCAAGAGCGAGTTGGTCAGCCCCAGCATTTT. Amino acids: CASSQERVGQPQHF.

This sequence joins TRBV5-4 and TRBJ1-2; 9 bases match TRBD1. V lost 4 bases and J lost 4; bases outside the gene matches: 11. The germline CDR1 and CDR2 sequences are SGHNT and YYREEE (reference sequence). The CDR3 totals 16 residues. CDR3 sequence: CASSHPGQGVSYGYTF. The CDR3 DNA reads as TGTGCCAGCAGCCACCCGGGACAGGGCGTAAGCTATGGCTACACCTTC.

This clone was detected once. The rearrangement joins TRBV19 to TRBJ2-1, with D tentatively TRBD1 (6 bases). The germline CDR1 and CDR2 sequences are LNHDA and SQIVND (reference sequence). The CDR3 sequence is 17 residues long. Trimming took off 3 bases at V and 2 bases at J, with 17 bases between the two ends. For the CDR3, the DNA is TGTGCCAGTAGTATTTTGGCGGGCGCAGGGGCCTACAATGAGCAGTTCTTC. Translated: CASSILAGAGAYNEQFF.

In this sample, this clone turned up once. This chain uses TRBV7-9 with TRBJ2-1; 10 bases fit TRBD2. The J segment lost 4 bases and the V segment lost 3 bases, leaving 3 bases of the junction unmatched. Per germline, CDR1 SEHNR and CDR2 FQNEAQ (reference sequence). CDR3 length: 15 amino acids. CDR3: CASSFGLAEYNEQFF. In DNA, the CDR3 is TGTGCCAGCAGCTTCGGACTAGCGGAGTACAATGAGCAGTTCTTC. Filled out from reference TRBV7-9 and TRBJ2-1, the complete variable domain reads DTGVSQNPRHKITKRGQNVTFRCDPISEHNRLYWYRQTLGQGPEFLTYFQNEAQLEKSRLLSDRFSAERPKGSFSTLEIQRTEQGDSAMYLCASSFGLAEYNEQFFGPGTRLTVL.

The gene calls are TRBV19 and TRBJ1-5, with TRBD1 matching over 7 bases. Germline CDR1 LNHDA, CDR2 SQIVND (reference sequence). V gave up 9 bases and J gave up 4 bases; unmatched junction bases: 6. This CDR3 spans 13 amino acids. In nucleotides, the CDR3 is TGTGCCAGCGTGGGACAGTGGAATCAGCCCCAGCATTTT. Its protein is CASVGQWNQPQHF. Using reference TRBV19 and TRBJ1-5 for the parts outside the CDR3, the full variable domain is DGGITQSPKYLFRKEGQNVTLSCEQNLNHDAMYWYRQDPGQGLRLIYYSQIVNDFQKGDIAEGYSVSREKKESFPLTVTSAQKNPTAFYLCASVGQWNQPQHFGDGTRLSIL.

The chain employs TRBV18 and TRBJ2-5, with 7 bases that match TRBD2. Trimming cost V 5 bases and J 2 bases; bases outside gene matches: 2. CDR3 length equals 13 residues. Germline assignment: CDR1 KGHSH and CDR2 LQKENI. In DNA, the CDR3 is TGTGCCAGCTCAAGCGGGGAACAAGAGACCCAGTACTTC. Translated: CASSSGEQETQYF.

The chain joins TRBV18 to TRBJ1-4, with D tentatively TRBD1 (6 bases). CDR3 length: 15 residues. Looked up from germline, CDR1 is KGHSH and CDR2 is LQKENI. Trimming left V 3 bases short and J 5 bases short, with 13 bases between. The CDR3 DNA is TGTGCCAGCTCACCCGGGACACTTAACAATGAAAAACTGTTTTTT. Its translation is CASSPGTLNNEKLFF.

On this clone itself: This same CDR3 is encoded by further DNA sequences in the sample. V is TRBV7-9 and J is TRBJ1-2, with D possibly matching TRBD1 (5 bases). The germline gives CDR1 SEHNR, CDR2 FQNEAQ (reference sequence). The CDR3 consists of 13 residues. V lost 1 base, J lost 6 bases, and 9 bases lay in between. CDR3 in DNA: TGTGCCAGCAGCTTAGGGGGGGTCCATGGCTACACCTTC. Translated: CASSLGGVHGYTF. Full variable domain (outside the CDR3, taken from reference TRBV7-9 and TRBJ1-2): DTGVSQNPRHKITKRGQNVTFRCDPISEHNRLYWYRQTLGQGPEFLTYFQNEAQLEKSRLLSDRFSAERPKGSFSTLEIQRTEQGDSAMYLCASSLGGVHGYTFGSGTRLTVV.

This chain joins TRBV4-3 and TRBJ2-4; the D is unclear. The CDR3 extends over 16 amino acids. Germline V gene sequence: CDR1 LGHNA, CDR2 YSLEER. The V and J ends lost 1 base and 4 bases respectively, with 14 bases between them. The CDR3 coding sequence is TGCGCCAGCAGCCAAGTGAGTCCCGAGCTTAAAAACATTCAGTACTTC. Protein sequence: CASSQVSPELKNIQYF.

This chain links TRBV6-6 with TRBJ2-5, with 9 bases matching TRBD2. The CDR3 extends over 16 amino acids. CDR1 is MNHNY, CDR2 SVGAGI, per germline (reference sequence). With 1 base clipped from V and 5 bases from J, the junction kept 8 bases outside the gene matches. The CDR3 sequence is CASSYFGTSRDETQYF. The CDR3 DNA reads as TGTGCCAGCAGTTACTTCGGGACTAGCAGGGACGAGACCCAGTACTTC.

This CDR3 reads CASSLAASGNYNEQFF. The CDR3 DNA sequence: TGTGCCAGCAGCTTAGCGGCTAGCGGAAACTACAATGAGCAGTTCTTC. The genes are TRBV7-2 and TRBJ2-1; 7 positions match TRBD2. Germline V gene sequence: CDR1 SGHTA, CDR2 FQGNSA. The CDR3 runs 16 residues. The J segment lost 3 bases and the V segment lost 0 bases, leaving 5 bases of the junction unmatched.

CDR3 bases: TGTGCCAGCAGTGCCGGGACTAGCTACGAGCAGTACTTC. This encodes CASSAGTSYEQYF. V gene TRBV6-5 combines with J gene TRBJ2-7, with 8 bases matching TRBD2. Germline assignment: CDR1 MNHEY and CDR2 SVGAGI. V shed 5 bases, J shed 3 bases, and the junction held 3 bases outside the gene matches. CDR3 length: 13 amino acids.

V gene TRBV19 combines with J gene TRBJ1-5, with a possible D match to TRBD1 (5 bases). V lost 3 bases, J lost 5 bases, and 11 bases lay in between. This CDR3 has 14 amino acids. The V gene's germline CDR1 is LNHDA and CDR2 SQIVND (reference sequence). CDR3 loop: CASSIRGGDQPQHF. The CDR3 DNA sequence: TGTGCCAGTAGTATCCGGGGCGGGGATCAGCCCCAGCATTTT.